This section outlines one T cell receptor (beta chain) sequence together with its context. Its antigen is currently unknown. Germline V CDR1 and CDR2: GTSNPN, SVGIG (reference sequence). CDR3 length: 18 residues. V was clipped by 0 bases and J by 1 base, with 21 bases between them. Profiled with immunoSEQ multiplex PCR; TCRdb holds only in-frame clones, not every one. The profile covers some 130,000 clones, with roughly 93% appearing a single time and approximately 0.98% taken by the ten largest. This record belongs to a study of T cell responses to AZD1222 COVID-19 vaccine. Study-level points and caveats: Clonal diversity was possibly underestimated, and white British individuals and females predominated among donors. Nearly half of unique spike-specific TCRs reportedly avoided B.1.351 and B.1.1.7 mutated regions. Among AZD1222 vaccinees, only six or seven were seropositive at baseline.

The V gene is TRBV30, the J gene TRBJ1-1, with D possibly matching TRBD1 (5 bases). The input for sequencing was peripheral blood, taken 28 days after the second AZD1222 dose. The source of this sequence is an adult who received the AZD1222 COVID-19 vaccine. The DNA for the CDR3 is TGTGCCTGGAGTGTACGCTCCTTGGGGCAGATCCAGAACACTGAAGCTTTCTTT. This gives the protein CAWSVRSLGQIQNTEAFF. Full variable domain (rest looked up from reference TRBV30 and TRBJ1-1): SQTIHQWPATLVQPVGSPLSLECTVEGTSNPNLYWYRQAAGRGLQLLFYSVGIGQISSEVPQNLSASRPQDRQFILSSKKLLLSDSGFYLCAWSVRSLGQIQNTEAFFGQGTRLTVV.